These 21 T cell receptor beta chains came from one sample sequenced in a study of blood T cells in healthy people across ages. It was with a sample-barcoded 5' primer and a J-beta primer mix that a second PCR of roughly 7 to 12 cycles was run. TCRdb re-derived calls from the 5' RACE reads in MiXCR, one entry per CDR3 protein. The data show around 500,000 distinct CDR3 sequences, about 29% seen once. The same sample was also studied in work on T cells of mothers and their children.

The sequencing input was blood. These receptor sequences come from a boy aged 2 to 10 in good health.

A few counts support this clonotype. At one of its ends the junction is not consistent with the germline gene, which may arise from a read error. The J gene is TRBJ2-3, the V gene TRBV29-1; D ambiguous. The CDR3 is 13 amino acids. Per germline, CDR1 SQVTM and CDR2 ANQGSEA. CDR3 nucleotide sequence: TGCAGCGTTGAAAGGTTGGGCACGGATACGCAGTATTTT. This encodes CSVERLGTDTQYF.

The CDR3 sequence is CASSLGASGNTDTQYF. The CDR3, as DNA: TGTGCCAGCAGCTTAGGAGCTAGCGGGAACACAGATACGCAGTATTTT. This sequence joins TRBV7-9 and TRBJ2-3; 9 nucleotides match TRBD2. The CDR3 extends over 16 amino acids. V was clipped by 1 base and J by 2 bases; unmatched bases: 4. Germline V CDR1 and CDR2: SEHNR, FQNEAQ (reference sequence). The whole variable domain, remainder taken from reference TRBV7-9 and TRBJ2-3, is DTGVSQNPRHKITKRGQNVTFRCDPISEHNRLYWYRQTLGQGPEFLTYFQNEAQLEKSRLLSDRFSAERPKGSFSTLEIQRTEQGDSAMYLCASSLGASGNTDTQYFGPGTRLTVL.

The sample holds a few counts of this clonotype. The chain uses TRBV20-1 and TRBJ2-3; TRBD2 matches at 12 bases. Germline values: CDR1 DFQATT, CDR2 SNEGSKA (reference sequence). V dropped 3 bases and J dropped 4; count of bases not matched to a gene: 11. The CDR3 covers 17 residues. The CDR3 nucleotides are TGCAGTGCTAGTATGGCTAGCGGGAGGGTTCTATCAGATACGCAGTATTTT. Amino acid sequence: CSASMASGRVLSDTQYF.

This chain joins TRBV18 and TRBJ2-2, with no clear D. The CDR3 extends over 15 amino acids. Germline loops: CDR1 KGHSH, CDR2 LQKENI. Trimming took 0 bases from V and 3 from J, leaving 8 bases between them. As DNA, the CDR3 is TGTGCCAGCTCACCACCGGTAACAGACACCGGGGAGCTGTTTTTT. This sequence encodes CASSPPVTDTGELFF.

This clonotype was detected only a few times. CDR3 bases: TGTGCCAGCAGCTTAGCGTGGGGCTCTGGAAACACCATATATTTT. Its protein is CASSLAWGSGNTIYF. This chain uses TRBV7-2 with TRBJ1-3; D call uncertain. The V and J ends lost 0 bases and 0 bases respectively, with 6 bases between them. Germline V gene sequence: CDR1 SGHTA, CDR2 FQGNSA. The CDR3 consists of 15 residues. Drawing the rest from reference TRBV7-2 and TRBJ1-3, the complete variable domain is GAGVSQSPSNKVTEKGKDVELRCDPISGHTALYWYRQSLGQGLEFLIYFQGNSAPDKSGLPSDRFSAERTGGSVSTLTIQRTQQEDSAVYLCASSLAWGSGNTIYFGEGSWLTVV.

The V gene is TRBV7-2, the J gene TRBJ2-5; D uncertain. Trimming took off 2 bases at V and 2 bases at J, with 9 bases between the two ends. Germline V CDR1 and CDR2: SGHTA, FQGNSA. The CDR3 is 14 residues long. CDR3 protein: CASSLSVRQETQYF. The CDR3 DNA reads TGTGCCAGCAGCTTAAGCGTCCGTCAAGAGACCCAGTACTTC.

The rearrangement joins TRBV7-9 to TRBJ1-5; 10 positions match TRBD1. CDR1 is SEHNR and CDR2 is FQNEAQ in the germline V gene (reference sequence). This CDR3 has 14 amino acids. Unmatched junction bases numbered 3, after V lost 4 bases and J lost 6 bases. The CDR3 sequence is CASSSGTGVQPQHF. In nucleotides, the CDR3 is TGTGCCAGCAGCTCTGGGACAGGGGTTCAGCCCCAGCATTTT.

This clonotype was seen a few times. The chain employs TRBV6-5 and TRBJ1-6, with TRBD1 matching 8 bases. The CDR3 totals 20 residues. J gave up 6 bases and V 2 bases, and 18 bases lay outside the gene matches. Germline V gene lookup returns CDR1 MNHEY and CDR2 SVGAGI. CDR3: CASSYLAGQGRALSNSPLHF. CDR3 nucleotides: TGTGCCAGCAGTTACCTCGCCGGACAGGGACGCGCCTTATCTAATTCACCCCTCCACTTT.

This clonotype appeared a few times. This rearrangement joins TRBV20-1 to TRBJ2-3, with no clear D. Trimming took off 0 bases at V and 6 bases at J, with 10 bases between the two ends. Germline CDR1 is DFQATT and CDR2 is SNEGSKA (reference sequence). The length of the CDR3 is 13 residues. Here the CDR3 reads CSARDPRVDTQYF. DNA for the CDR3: TGCAGTGCTAGAGACCCTAGAGTGGATACGCAGTATTTT.

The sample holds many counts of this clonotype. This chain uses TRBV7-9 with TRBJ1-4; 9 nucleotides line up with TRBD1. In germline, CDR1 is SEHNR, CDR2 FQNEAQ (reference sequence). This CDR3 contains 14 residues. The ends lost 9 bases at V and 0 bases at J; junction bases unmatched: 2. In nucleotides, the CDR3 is TGTGCCAGTAGACAGGGGGCAACTAATGAAAAACTGTTTTTT. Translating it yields CASRQGATNEKLFF.

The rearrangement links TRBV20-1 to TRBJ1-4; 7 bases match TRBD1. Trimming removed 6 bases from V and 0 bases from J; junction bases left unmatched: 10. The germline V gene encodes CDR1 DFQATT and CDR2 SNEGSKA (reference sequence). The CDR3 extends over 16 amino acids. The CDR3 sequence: CSATGLGFATNEKLFF. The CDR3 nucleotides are TGCAGTGCGACAGGGTTGGGCTTTGCAACTAATGAAAAACTGTTTTTT.

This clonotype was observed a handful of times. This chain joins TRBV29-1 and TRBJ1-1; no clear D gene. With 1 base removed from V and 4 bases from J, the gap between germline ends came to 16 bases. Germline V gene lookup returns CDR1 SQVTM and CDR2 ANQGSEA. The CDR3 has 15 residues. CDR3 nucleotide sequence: TGCAGCGTTGAAGTTCGGGCCAAGGGAGCCACTGAAGCTTTCTTT. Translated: CSVEVRAKGATEAFF.

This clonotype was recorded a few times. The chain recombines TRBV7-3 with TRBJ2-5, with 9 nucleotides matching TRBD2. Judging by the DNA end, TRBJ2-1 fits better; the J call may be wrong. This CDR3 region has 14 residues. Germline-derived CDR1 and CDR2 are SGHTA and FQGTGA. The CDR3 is CASSSGLARNEQFF. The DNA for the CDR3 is TGTGCCAGCAGCTCCGGACTAGCGAGGAATGAGCAGTTCTTC.

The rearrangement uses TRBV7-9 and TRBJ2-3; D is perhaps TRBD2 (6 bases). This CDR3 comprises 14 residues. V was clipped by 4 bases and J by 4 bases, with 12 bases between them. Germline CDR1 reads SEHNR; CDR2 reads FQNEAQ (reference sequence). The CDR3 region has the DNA TGTGCCAGCAGCTGGGGGGTGACCCCAGATACGCAGTATTTT. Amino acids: CASSWGVTPDTQYF.

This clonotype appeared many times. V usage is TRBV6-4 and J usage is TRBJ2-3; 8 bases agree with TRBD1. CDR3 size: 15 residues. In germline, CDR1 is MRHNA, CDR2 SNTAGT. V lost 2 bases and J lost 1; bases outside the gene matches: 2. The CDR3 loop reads CASSDATGGTDTQYF. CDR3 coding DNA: TGTGCCAGCAGTGACGCGACAGGGGGCACAGATACGCAGTATTTT.

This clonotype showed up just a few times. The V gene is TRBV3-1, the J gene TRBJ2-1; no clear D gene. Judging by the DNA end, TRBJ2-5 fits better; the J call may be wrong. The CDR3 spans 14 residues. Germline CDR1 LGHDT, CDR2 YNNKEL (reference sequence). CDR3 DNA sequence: TGTGCCAGCAGCCAAGGATTAACCCAAGAGACCCAGTACTTC. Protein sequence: CASSQGLTQETQYF.

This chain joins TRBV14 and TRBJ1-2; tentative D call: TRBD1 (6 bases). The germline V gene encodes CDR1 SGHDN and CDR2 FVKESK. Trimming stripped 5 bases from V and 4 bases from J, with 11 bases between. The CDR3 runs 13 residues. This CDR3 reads CASSIGQSYGYTF. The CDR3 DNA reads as TGTGCCAGCAGCATCGGACAGTCCTATGGCTACACCTTC. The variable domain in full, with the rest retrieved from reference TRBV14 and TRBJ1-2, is EAGVTQFPSHSVIEKGQTVTLRCDPISGHDNLYWYRRVMGKEIKFLLHFVKESKQDESGMPNNRFLAERTGGTYSTLKVQPAELEDSGVYFCASSIGQSYGYTFGSGTRLTVV.

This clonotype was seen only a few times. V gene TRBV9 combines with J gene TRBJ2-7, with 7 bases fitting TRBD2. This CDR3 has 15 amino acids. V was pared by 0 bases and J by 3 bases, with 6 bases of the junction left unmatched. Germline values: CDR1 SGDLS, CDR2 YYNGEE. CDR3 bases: TGTGCCAGCAGCGTAGGTGCTCTAGCGGACTACGAGCAGTACTTC. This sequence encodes CASSVGALADYEQYF.

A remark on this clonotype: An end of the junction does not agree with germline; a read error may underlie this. Here the CDR3 reads CASSQESGSFYEQDF. The CDR3 DNA reads TGCGCCAGCAGCCAAGAAAGCGGGAGTTTTTACGAGCAGGACTTC. The rearrangement links TRBV4-3 to TRBJ2-7, with TRBD2 identical over 8 bases. The CDR3 extends over 15 amino acids. Germline V lookup: CDR1 LGHNA, CDR2 YSLEER.

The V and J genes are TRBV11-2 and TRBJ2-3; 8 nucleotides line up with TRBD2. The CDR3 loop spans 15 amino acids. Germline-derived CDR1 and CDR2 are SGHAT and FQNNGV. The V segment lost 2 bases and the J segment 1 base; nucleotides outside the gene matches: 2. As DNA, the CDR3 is TGTGCCAGCAGCTTACAACTAGCGGGCACAGATACGCAGTATTTT. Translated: CASSLQLAGTDTQYF.

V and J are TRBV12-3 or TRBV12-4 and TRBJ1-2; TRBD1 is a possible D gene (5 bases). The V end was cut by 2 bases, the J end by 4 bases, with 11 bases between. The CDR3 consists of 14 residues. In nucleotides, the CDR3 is TGTGCCAGCAGTTTATGGGGGAGGGGCTATGGCTACACCTTC. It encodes CASSLWGRGYGYTF.